These 28 T cell receptor beta chains originate from one sample sequenced in a study of T cell responses to AZD1222 COVID-19 vaccine. TCRdb keeps only in-frame clones here, not all; method: immunoSEQ multiplex PCR. The table has tens of thousands of clones, more than 90% seen once. The sequencing used peripheral blood, collected 28 days after the second AZD1222 dose. Receptors were obtained from an adult who received the AZD1222 COVID-19 vaccine.

The chain is built from TRBV7-2 and TRBJ2-1; 8 positions agree with TRBD2. In germline, CDR1 is SGHTA, CDR2 FQGNSA. The junction had 5 bases not matched to a gene; V was cut back by 1 base and J by 6 bases. The CDR3 consists of 15 residues. The CDR3 loop is CASSLGTSPSNEQFF. As DNA, the CDR3 is TGTGCCAGCAGCTTAGGGACTAGCCCCAGCAATGAGCAGTTCTTC.

The chain recombines TRBV3-1 (or the pseudogene TRBV3-2) with TRBJ1-2; 12 positions agree with TRBD1. The CDR3 totals 16 residues. Unmatched junction bases numbered 7, after V lost 0 bases and J lost 8 bases. Germline V CDR1 and CDR2: LGHDT, YNNKEL (reference sequence). CDR3 loop: CASSQEAGTGGWGYTF. DNA for the CDR3: TGTGCCAGCAGCCAAGAGGCCGGGACAGGGGGCTGGGGCTACACCTTC.

This chain joins TRBV10-2 and TRBJ2-1; 8 positions match TRBD2. The CDR3 spans 15 residues. Germline CDR1 is WSHSY and CDR2 is SAAADI. V was pared by 4 bases and J by 1 base, with 3 bases of the junction left unmatched. The CDR3 bases are TGCGCCAGCAGTGGGTCTAGCGGGTCCTACAATGAGCAGTTCTTC. This codes for CASSGSSGSYNEQFF.

The chain recombines TRBV5-1 with TRBJ2-1; 9 bases are a match to TRBD2. With 5 bases clipped from V and 6 bases from J, the junction kept 9 bases outside the gene matches. The germline gives CDR1 SGHRS, CDR2 YFSETQ. The CDR3 loop spans 15 amino acids. CDR3 residues: CASSSAAGGFNEQFF. Written as DNA, the CDR3 is TGCGCCAGCAGTTCGGCGGCGGGAGGGTTCAATGAGCAGTTCTTC.

J is TRBJ2-1 and V is TRBV23-1; possibly TRBD2 for D (6 bases). TRBV23-1 is annotated as an ORF whose role is uncertain. V dropped 4 bases and J dropped 9 bases, with 19 bases sitting between them. The CDR3 is 15 residues long. This CDR3 reads CASSPRGVEVPEQFF. The CDR3 DNA reads TGCGCCAGCAGTCCGCGGGGAGTCGAGGTTCCTGAGCAGTTCTTC.

The genes are TRBV6-5 and TRBJ1-1, with D tentatively TRBD1 (5 bases). Germline V gives CDR1 MNHEY, CDR2 SVGAGI. The V gene lost 8 bases and the J gene lost 1 base, with 17 bases spanning the gap. CDR3 length: 15 residues. CDR3 sequence (DNA): TGTGCCAGCGTGGCCCGGGACCGAAAGAACACTGAAGCTTTCTTT. Protein: CASVARDRKNTEAFF.

This clone has a single count. The chain uses TRBV2 and TRBJ2-2; 7 bases align to TRBD2. Looked up from germline, CDR1 is SNHLY and CDR2 is FYNNEI. Trimming at V came to 11 bases and at J to 3 bases, leaving 6 bases not matched to a gene. This CDR3 has 13 residues. The CDR3 sequence is CAAPAGDTGELFF. Here the CDR3 DNA reads TGTGCCGCTCCTGCGGGAGACACCGGGGAGCTGTTTTTT.

The V call is TRBV6-1, the J call TRBJ1-1; 9 positions match TRBD1. The V gene end was trimmed by 4 bases and the J gene end by 0 bases; junction bases not matched to a gene: 6. Germline CDR1 and CDR2: MNHNS and SASEGT. The CDR3 sequence is 16 residues long. The DNA for the CDR3 is TGTGCCAGCAGTGTCGGGACAGGGTTGATGAACACTGAAGCTTTCTTT. It codes for CASSVGTGLMNTEAFF.

The chain joins TRBV19 to TRBJ1-1, with D uncertain. Germline lookup yields CDR1 LNHDA and CDR2 SQIVND (reference sequence). This CDR3 spans 12 amino acids. V was clipped by 9 bases and J by 4 bases, with 12 bases between them. The CDR3 loop is CASLRGFTEAFF. In DNA, the CDR3 is TGTGCCAGCCTCCGGGGTTTCACTGAAGCTTTCTTT.

This chain uses TRBV6-1 with TRBJ2-7; maybe TRBD1 (5 bases). CDR3 length: 13 amino acids. Germline V CDR1 and CDR2: MNHNS, SASEGT. Trimming removed 3 bases from V and 2 bases from J, with 8 bases in between. The CDR3 spells CASSDGAPYEQYF. The CDR3 DNA follows: TGTGCCAGCAGTGATGGGGCCCCCTACGAGCAGTACTTC.

V gene TRBV6-6 combines with J gene TRBJ1-2; 7 bases align to TRBD1. Germline CDR1 and CDR2: MNHNY and SVGAGI (reference sequence). V shed 10 bases and J 7 bases; nucleotides not matched to a gene: 6. The CDR3 contains 11 residues. The CDR3 DNA is TGTGCCATCGAGGGGGCGCGTGGCTACACCTTC. Residues: CAIEGARGYTF.

The chain carries TRBV7-2 and TRBJ2-1, with D perhaps TRBD2 (6 bases). Germline V gene sequence: CDR1 SGHTA, CDR2 FQGNSA. The CDR3 loop spans 15 amino acids. With 1 base removed from V and 14 bases from J, the gap between germline ends came to 21 bases. CDR3 sequence reads: CASSLVGGDLAREFF. The CDR3 DNA is TGTGCCAGCAGCTTAGTGGGGGGAGACTTAGCTAGAGAGTTCTTC.

The chain employs TRBV19 and TRBJ1-6, with a possible D match to TRBD1 (6 bases). The ends were cut back, 7 bases at V and 7 bases at J, with 14 bases in the middle. CDR3 size: 14 residues. The V gene's germline CDR1 is LNHDA and CDR2 SQIVND (reference sequence). CDR3 loop: CASTPNRANSPLHF. The DNA of the CDR3 is TGTGCCAGTACCCCGAACAGGGCGAATTCACCCCTCCACTTT.

The chain links TRBV5-1 to TRBJ1-1, with 7 bases matching TRBD1. The CDR3 totals 13 residues. CDR1 and CDR2 (germline): SGHRS, YFSETQ. After removal of 0 bases from V and 5 bases from J, the junction contained 1 base not matched to a gene. CDR3 in DNA: TGCGCCAGCAGCTTGGACAGGGGAACTGAAGCTTTCTTT. Its protein product is CASSLDRGTEAFF.

V is TRBV7-6 and J is TRBJ2-3, with D unclear. Trimming took 5 bases from V and 2 from J, leaving 11 bases between them. The CDR3 covers 14 residues. The germline gives CDR1 SGHVS, CDR2 FNYEAQ. The CDR3 sequence is CASSRASITDTQYF. The CDR3 DNA sequence: TGTGCCAGCAGCCGGGCTAGTATCACAGATACGCAGTATTTT.

V usage is TRBV5-1 and J usage is TRBJ1-5; D is uncertain. The CDR3 runs to 15 residues. The germline V gene encodes CDR1 SGHRS and CDR2 YFSETQ. V lost 1 base and J 0 bases, leaving 8 bases between the germline ends. The CDR3 nucleotides read TGCGCCAGCAGCTTGTTGGGGTCTAGCAATCAGCCCCAGCATTTT. It codes for CASSLLGSSNQPQHF.

The chain joins TRBV5-5 to TRBJ1-1; the D is unclear. Germline V gene sequence: CDR1 SGHKS, CDR2 YYEKEE (reference sequence). V was trimmed by 2 bases and J by 1 base, leaving 9 bases between them. This CDR3 is 14 amino acids long. The CDR3 loop is CASSFGHSNTEAFF. The CDR3 DNA follows: TGTGCCAGCAGCTTTGGCCATTCGAACACTGAAGCTTTCTTT.

The genes are TRBV29-1 and TRBJ2-3; 7 bases match TRBD2. The CDR3 spans 16 residues. The ends lost 5 bases at V and 0 bases at J; junction bases unmatched: 11. Germline assignment: CDR1 SQVTM and CDR2 ANQGSEA. The CDR3 DNA reads TGCAGCGTTCGACGACCAGCGGGGCTTAGCACAGATACGCAGTATTTT. Translated: CSVRRPAGLSTDTQYF.

This clone was detected a few times. The genes are TRBV6-5 and TRBJ2-3; D may be TRBD1 (6 bases). CDR1 is MNHEY, CDR2 SVGAGI, per germline. V was pared by 6 bases and J by 2 bases, with 15 bases between. This CDR3 is 15 amino acids long. Here the CDR3 reads CASRAGTPITDTQYF. CDR3 nucleotides: TGTGCCAGCAGGGCCGGGACACCTATCACAGATACGCAGTATTTT.

CDR3 residues: CASSRQGAEQYF. The CDR3 nucleotides read TGTGCCAGCAGTCGGCAGGGGGCCGAGCAGTACTTC. The chain employs TRBV27 and TRBJ2-7; TRBD1 agrees at 8 bases. This CDR3 comprises 12 residues. The germline V gene has CDR1 MNHEY and CDR2 SMNVEV (reference sequence). V lost 5 bases to trimming and J lost 6 bases; unmatched junction nucleotides: 3.

This rearrangement joins TRBV19 to TRBJ2-7; 9 nucleotides line up with TRBD1. This CDR3 has 13 residues. The germline gives CDR1 LNHDA, CDR2 SQIVND (reference sequence). Unmatched junction bases numbered 2, after V lost 4 bases and J lost 4 bases. CDR3 in DNA: TGTGCCAGTAGTACGGACAGGGGTTACGAGCAGTACTTC. Its protein product is CASSTDRGYEQYF.

This clone was detected once. The chain links TRBV29-1 to TRBJ1-2; D not resolved. V lost 4 bases to trimming and J lost 4 bases, with 7 bases between them. The CDR3 is 11 residues long. The V gene's germline CDR1 is SQVTM and CDR2 ANQGSEA. The CDR3 reads CSVGGGYGYTF. The CDR3 DNA sequence: TGCAGCGTTGGAGGAGGCTATGGCTACACCTTC.

The rearrangement links TRBV5-1 to TRBJ2-3; the match to TRBD2 covers 8 bases. The CDR3 covers 16 residues. Germline V CDR1 and CDR2: SGHRS, YFSETQ. V lost 0 bases and J lost 6; bases outside the gene matches: 9. The CDR3 protein is CASSLAPGRARDTQYF. The CDR3 DNA sequence: TGCGCCAGCAGCTTGGCCCCCGGGAGGGCCAGGGATACGCAGTATTTT.

The CDR3 spells CASSLTSGSQETQYF. The CDR3 coding sequence is TGTGCCAGCAGCTTAACTAGCGGTTCCCAAGAGACCCAGTACTTC. J is TRBJ2-5 and V is TRBV7-9, with 8 bases identical to TRBD2. CDR3 length: 15 residues. With 2 bases clipped from V and 1 base from J, the junction kept 3 bases outside the gene matches. The germline V gene has CDR1 SEHNR and CDR2 FQNEAQ (reference sequence).

V is TRBV10-3 and J is TRBJ1-3; the D is unclear. The CDR3 sequence is 14 residues long. Per germline, CDR1 ENHRY and CDR2 SYGVKD. V gave up 4 bases and J gave up 0 bases, with 7 bases separating them. CDR3 region: CAISGESSGNTIYF. DNA of the CDR3: TGTGCCATCAGTGGAGAAAGCTCTGGAAACACCATATATTTT.

The rearrangement links TRBV2 to TRBJ1-1, with D possibly matching TRBD1 (5 bases). The CDR3 consists of 14 residues. Germline CDR1 is SNHLY and CDR2 is FYNNEI. Trimming cost V 4 bases and J 2 bases, with 11 bases left between them. Here the CDR3 DNA reads TGTGCCAGCAGTGCCTTGACAGTTAACACTGAAGCTTTCTTT. This sequence encodes CASSALTVNTEAFF.

The genes are TRBV28 and TRBJ1-2, with D possibly TRBD1 on 5 matching bases. CDR3 length: 13 residues. CDR1 is MDHEN, CDR2 SYDVKM, per germline. The V gene lost 6 bases and the J gene lost 8 bases, with 16 bases spanning the gap. This CDR3 is CASRTGVNGGYTF. CDR3 in DNA: TGTGCCAGCAGAACGGGGGTAAACGGAGGCTACACCTTC.

DNA of the CDR3: TGCGCCAGCAGCCAGAGACAGGGCGGCTATGGCTACACCTTC. Translated, it gives CASSQRQGGYGYTF. The V and J genes are TRBV4-3 and TRBJ1-2; TRBD1 agrees at 7 bases. The CDR3 extends over 14 amino acids. CDR1 is LGHNA, CDR2 YSLEER, per germline. After removal of 3 bases from V and 4 bases from J, the junction contained 5 bases not matched to a gene.